What follows describes a single TCR beta chain. MiXCR, applied by TCRdb to the 5' RACE reads, yields one record per CDR3 protein. The sample lists 600,000 to 800,000 distinct CDR3 sequences, 21% occurring once. The V gene end was trimmed by 3 bases and the J gene end by 5 bases; junction bases not matched to a gene: 4. Germline V gene lookup returns CDR1 MRHNA and CDR2 SNTAGT. The CDR3 loop spans 16 amino acids. This sample stems from a study of identical twins. The same data also contributed to another study, on T cells expressing NK-cell markers. As that study records: There were a few donors in whom these clonotypes also led the CD3+CD56-NKG2C+ fraction.

The gene calls are TRBV6-4 and TRBJ2-1, with 13 bases matching TRBD2. The sequence was collected from a woman younger than 35 in good health. Sequencing was carried out using PBMCs. The CDR3 DNA is TGTGCCAGCAGTGAGAGTGGGACTAGCGGGAACAATGAGCAGTTCTTC. Residues: CASSESGTSGNNEQFF.